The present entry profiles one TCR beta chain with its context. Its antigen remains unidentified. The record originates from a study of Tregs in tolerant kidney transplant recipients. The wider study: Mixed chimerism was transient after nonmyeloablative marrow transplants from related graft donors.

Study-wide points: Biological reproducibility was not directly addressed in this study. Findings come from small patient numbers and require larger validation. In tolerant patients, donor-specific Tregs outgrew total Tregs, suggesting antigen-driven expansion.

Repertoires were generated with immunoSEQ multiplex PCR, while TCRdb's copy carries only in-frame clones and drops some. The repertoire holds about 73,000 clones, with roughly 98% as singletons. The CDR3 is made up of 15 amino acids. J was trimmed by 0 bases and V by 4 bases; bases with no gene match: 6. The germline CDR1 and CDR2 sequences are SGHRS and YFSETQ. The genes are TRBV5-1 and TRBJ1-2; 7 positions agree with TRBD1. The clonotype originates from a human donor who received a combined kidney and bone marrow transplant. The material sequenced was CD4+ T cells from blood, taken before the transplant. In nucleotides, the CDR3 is TGCGCCAGCAGCAAACTCACAGGGGCTAACTATGGCTACACCTTC. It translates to CASSKLTGANYGYTF. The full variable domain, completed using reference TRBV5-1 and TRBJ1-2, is KAGVTQTPRYLIKTRGQQVTLSCSPISGHRSVSWYQQTPGQGLQFLFEYFSETQRNKGNFPGRFSGRQFSNSRSEMNVSTLELGDSALYLCASSKLTGANYGYTFGSGTRLTVV.